This is a list of T cell receptor beta chains from one sample in a study of cytomegalovirus exposure and HLA in healthy donors. Sequencing used immunoSEQ multiplex PCR; TCRdb keeps in-frame clones, though not all of them. The table lists about 140,000 clones, 80% of them singletons. The sequenced sample was PBMCs. The receptors shown here come from a woman aged 35 to 49 in good health and CMV-seronegative. The CDR3 runs from the conserved cysteine through the conserved F or W. A D gene is named only where the DNA matches it firmly.

>TRBD2|TRBV27|TRBJ2-1
CASSRTSGRLNEQFF
>TRBD1|TRBV9|TRBJ2-7
CASSLVRGSYEQYF
>TRBD1|TRBV19|TRBJ2-5
CASSIDRGSGETQYF
>.|TRBV19|TRBJ2-5
CASSIAGARETQYF
>TRBD1|TRBV6-5|TRBJ1-4
CASRTRGRGSEKLFF
>TRBD1|TRBV7-4|TRBJ1-5
CASSPTGNGQPQHF
>TRBD1|TRBV14|TRBJ1-2
CASSLRTGADYGYTF
>TRBD2|TRBV7-2|TRBJ2-3
CASSLALPGGDTQYF
>TRBD2|TRBV10-1|TRBJ2-7
CASRRTSGIYEQYF
>.|TRBV29-1|TRBJ2-5
CSVEIQGTPGTQYF
>TRBD2|TRBV6-5|TRBJ2-3
CASSFGLAGDTQYF
>.|TRBV28|TRBJ1-6
CALTRGPNSPLHF
>.|TRBV5-6|TRBJ2-7
CASSLESYEQYF
>TRBD1|TRBV19|TRBJ2-7
CASSPLGQGEYEQYF
>.|TRBV28|TRBJ2-2
CASSPWTLANTGELFF
>.|TRBV6-5|TRBJ1-1
CASSRGTEVRTEAFF
>.|TRBV7-3|TRBJ1-3
CASSLGGPLSGNTIYF
>.|TRBV7-6|TRBJ1-6
CASSLEQKHSPLHF
>.|TRBV9|TRBJ2-3
CASSAGEFGTDTQYF
>.|TRBV7-2|TRBJ1-1
CASSLEGRTNEAFF
>.|TRBV9|TRBJ1-1
CASGGVARGEAFF
>TRBD1|TRBV7-9|TRBJ1-6
CSSTRHSGTGEDSPLHF
>.|TRBV5-1|TRBJ2-7
CASSPSRGYEQYF
>TRBD1|TRBV4-3|TRBJ1-3
CASSHPGTAPGNTIYF